What follows is one T cell receptor (beta chain) and its context. What it recognizes is unknown. The trim removed 6 bases at V and 1 base at J, leaving 7 bases unmatched. The CDR3 extends over 16 amino acids. In germline, CDR1 is MNHEY, CDR2 SMNVEV (reference sequence). These data are taken from a study of T-cell reconstitution after alpha-beta-depleted transplantation in children. The TCRbeta library was prepared with unique molecular identifiers. MiXCR, applied by TCRdb to the PCR reads, yields one record per CDR3 protein. The table includes 580,000 or so distinct CDR3 sequences, about 21% detected once. Whole-study findings and limits: In patients about two months after transplant, alpha-beta T cells reportedly arose from several hundred expanded graft clones. The study traced high day-60 TCRbeta diversity in some patients to surviving recipient T cells and thymic progenitors. A year post-transplant, T-cell counts and diversity derived mostly from newly produced T cells.

The input for sequencing was PBMCs, mostly from graft donor cells, taken 360 days after TCRalphabeta/CD19-depleted stem cell transplant. The clonotype originates from a boy in the first two years of life who had a stem cell transplant for acute myeloid leukemia, so the T cells may come from the graft donor. The chain uses TRBV27 and TRBJ2-1; 9 bases map to TRBD2. The CDR3 DNA reads as TGTGCCAGCAGCCGAAGACTAGCGGATTCCTACAATGAGCAGTTCTTC. This gives the protein CASSRRLADSYNEQFF.